A selection of T cell receptor beta chains follows, all from one sample in a study of blood T cell repertoires in COVID-19. Sequencing used immunoSEQ multiplex PCR; TCRdb keeps in-frame clones, though not all of them. Counted here are 180,000 or so clones, about 87% occurring once; the ten biggest clones make up 3% to 4%. Sequencing used peripheral blood. The receptors stem from a young man with active or convalescent COVID-19. Each CDR3 is given with its conserved first and last residue. The D gene is left open where the match is weak. Expanded clones are given a class, and other clones once, few, many or no size at all.

abundance	v_gene	j_gene	d_gene	CDR3aa	CDR3nt
-	TRBV7-2	TRBJ2-3	TRBD2	CASSSAGGTDTQYF	TGTGCCAGCAGCTCAGCGGGAGGCACAGATACGCAGTATTTT
-	TRBV7-6	TRBJ1-2	-	CASSLFPGQGLGGYTF	TGTGCCAGCAGCTTATTTCCTGGGCAGGGTCTTGGCGGCTACACCTTC
-	TRBV7-6	TRBJ1-5	TRBD1	CASNRRGRGNQPQHF	TGTGCCAGCAACCGCAGGGGGCGAGGCAATCAGCCCCAGCATTTT
-	TRBV20-1	TRBJ1-1	-	CSARIREAFF	TGCAGTGCTAGAATTCGTGAAGCTTTCTTT
-	TRBV27	TRBJ1-1	-	CASSLLGVNTEAFF	TGTGCCAGCAGTTTATTAGGAGTGAACACTGAAGCTTTCTTT
once	TRBV30	TRBJ1-2	TRBD1	CAWGQGKGNYGYTF	TGTGCCTGGGGACAGGGCAAGGGTAACTATGGCTACACCTTC
-	TRBV4-1	TRBJ2-1	-	CASSQELTRSYNEQFF	TGCGCCAGCAGCCAAGAGTTAACTCGTTCCTACAATGAGCAGTTCTTC
-	TRBV5-1	TRBJ1-4	TRBD1	CASSLDPPETGNEKLFF	TGCGCCAGCAGCTTGGACCCCCCCGAGACAGGGAATGAAAAACTGTTTTTT
-	TRBV10-2	TRBJ2-1	-	CASSESGGSYNEQFF	TGCGCCAGCAGTGAGTCTGGTGGCAGCTACAATGAGCAGTTCTTC
-	TRBV5-4	TRBJ2-5	-	CASSLQYQETQYF	TGTGCCAGCAGCTTGCAGTACCAAGAGACCCAGTACTTC
-	TRBV7-2	TRBJ1-2	TRBD1	CASSTGTGGLGYTF	TGTGCCAGCAGCACCGGGACAGGGGGACTTGGCTACACCTTC
-	TRBV4-1	TRBJ2-1	-	CASSQVTRAYNEQFF	TGCGCCAGCAGCCAAGTCACCAGGGCCTACAATGAGCAGTTCTTC
-	TRBV5-6	TRBJ2-1	TRBD2	CASTFGGALNEQFF	TGTGCCAGCACCTTCGGGGGGGCCCTCAATGAGCAGTTCTTC